This T cell receptor (beta chain) came from a study of T cell responses to AZD1222 COVID-19 vaccine. Study at large: Pooling was applied to second doses at about 4 or about 12 weeks.

As concerns this clone: The antigen remains unidentified.

TCRdb keeps only in-frame clones here, not all; method: immunoSEQ multiplex PCR. The table lists about 97,000 clones, roughly 84% of them singletons. Study conclusions and caveats: Repertoire samples came only from after the peak T cell response. Possibly, clonal diversity was underestimated; donors were largely white British and included more females. Spike-specific TCR breadth and depth grew following two AZD1222 doses.

CDR1 is SGHNT and CDR2 is YENEEA in the germline V gene. Trimming took 0 bases from V and 4 from J; bases not matched to a gene: 6. This CDR3 spans 16 amino acids. The chain is built from TRBV11-3 and TRBJ2-5; 9 bases match TRBD1. The clonotype comes from an adult in good health. The material was peripheral blood, obtained on day 0 of AZD1222 vaccination. The CDR3 spells CASSLDTGGQGETQYF. For the CDR3, the DNA is TGTGCCAGCAGCTTAGATACAGGGGGCCAAGGAGAGACCCAGTACTTC.